This T cell receptor beta chain was sequenced in a study of identical twins listed by TCRdb under 2016. About the full investigation: To test whether fetal clonotypes persist, this study deep-sequenced TCR alpha and beta repertoires from monozygotic twins, from unrelated adults of various ages, and from cord blood. To rule out contamination, the twin experiments were replicated at different times with different library preparation protocols. Here is what the overall study found, with its caveats: Compared with coincidental sharing between unrelated individuals, an excess of low generation-probability sequences was observed among out-of-frame TCR alpha sequences shared between twins. Abundant cord blood beta clonotypes had fewer insertions, young adult naive repertoires showed a similar but weaker trend, and memory repertoires showed no such trend. Invariant T cells such as MAIT and iNKT could partly confound zero-insertion analyses, though diverse VJ usage argued against this for most clonotypes. Conclusions relied on cross-sectional statistical analysis, since the same donors could not be followed over many years. Excess twin sharing in beta out-of-frame sequences was weaker because fewer shared sequences lowered the signal-to-noise ratio. Recombination models systematically underestimated out-of-frame TCR alpha sharing in monozygotic twins but agreed with sharing between unrelated individuals.

This clonotype was seen more than once but under ten times. Its antigen has not been determined. Nothing much larger sits one base from this clone, and base qualities are not available. The CDR3 measures 14 amino acids from cysteine to phenylalanine. The kept DNA is CDR3 alone, 42 bases in frame from the first base. CDR1 and CDR2, looked up from the germline V gene (reference sequence), are DFQATT and SNEGSKA. V gives up 1 base and J gives up 1 base, and the segment between their germline ends measures 9 bases. Library generation was performed with 5' RACE. The sequencer listed for this sample is Illumina HiSeq 2000. Template switching added a universal primer binding site, and the final cDNA carried a unique molecular identifier that allowed TCR cDNA molecules to be counted accurately. First-strand cDNA for TCR alpha and beta chains was synthesized from specific primers in the conserved constant-segment region. To control for contamination, each cDNA library was double barcoded with a SMART-Mk sample barcode plus Illumina barcodes. Two successive PCR steps introduced TruSeq adapter sequences along with Illumina sample barcodes. The TCR alpha and beta cDNA libraries were sequenced on the Illumina HiSeq platform using custom primers. Per the source publication's procedure: MiGEC was used to process raw reads and extract unique molecular identifiers, and MiXCR was used to find CDR3 positions. Recombination models were inferred per individual with the repgenHMM and IGoR tools using an EM algorithm. Shared clonotype analysis was performed with the tcR package in R, normalizing sharing by the product of cloneset sizes. To study raw recombination without the effects of thymic and clonal selection, out-of-frame nonproductive sequences were analyzed. TCRdb reprocessed the public reads (quality trimming at Q25 with fastp, clone calling with MiXCR) and kept in-frame beta chains. CDR3 protein sequences are deduplicated, and each keeps its most common genes and DNA. TCRdb, not the original authors, processed these V and J calls. The sample table records about 530,000 distinct CDR3 sequences; 15% of these occur just once. Together, the top ten hold around 0.48% of the sample.

Every donor was a healthy Caucasian. The twin cohort comprised three pairs of female monozygotic twins, all aged roughly 18 to 30 years. Positive isolation kits from Invitrogen were used to isolate CD4+ and CD8+ T cell populations. This same sample was also part of a study on yellow fever vaccine responses in identical twins. As that second paper reports: The T cell response to vaccination in identical twins was reported by the authors to appear partly convergent and partly personalized. The study precisely tracked vaccine-responding T cell clones in identical twins.

The V and J segments used are TRBV20-1 and TRBJ2-3; the D gene is perhaps TRBD1 or TRBD2, each of them matching over 5 bases. This TCR was recovered from a woman aged 18-30 years in good health. The sequenced sample consisted of CD4+ T cells sorted from blood. The nucleotides are TGCAGTGCTAGAGTGGGACCCCGCACAGATACGCAGTATTTT. This translates into CSARVGPRTDTQYF.